This T cell receptor beta chain derives from a study of blood T cell repertoires in COVID-19. Study-wide background: From the United States, Italy and Spain came samples of acute and convalescent COVID-19.

V lost 1 base, J lost 2 bases, and 4 bases stayed unmatched. The length of the CDR3 is 16 residues. Per the germline V gene, CDR1 is LGHDT and CDR2 is YNNKEL (reference sequence). Clinical history as reported by participants underpinned cohort assignment. Authors' data handling: How many nucleated cells were present was estimated from reference gene primer amplification. The table came from immunoSEQ multiplex PCR; TCRdb's copy has only in-frame clones and leaves some out. V and J calls and clone size come straight from that table; D and trimming were deduced from the DNA. The data hold a few hundred thousand clones, with around 87% observed a single time.

The sequence was obtained from a man between 35 and 55 years old in a cohort exposed to, infected with or recovered from COVID-19 (not recorded which). Sequenced material: PBMCs or T cells enriched from blood (not recorded which). The chain links TRBV3-1 (or the pseudogene TRBV3-2) to TRBJ2-7, with 11 bases identical to TRBD2. CDR3 protein: CASSQAGTSGPYEQYF. The DNA for the CDR3 is TGTGCCAGCAGCCAAGCGGGGACTAGCGGTCCCTACGAGCAGTACTTC.